This T cell receptor (beta chain) was obtained from a study of blood T cell repertoires in COVID-19. At the level of the study: The United States, Italy and Spain were the sources of the acute and convalescent COVID-19 samples.

This table comes from immunoSEQ multiplex PCR, and its TCRdb copy is limited to in-frame clones, with some not included. The table shows approximately 300,000 clones, with about 89% occurring only once. This clone was seen more than once but under ten times. V lost 5 bases to trimming and J lost 2 bases; unmatched junction nucleotides: 9. In germline, CDR1 is SGHVS, CDR2 FQNEAQ. CDR3 size: 17 residues. This chain joins TRBV7-8 and TRBJ2-7, with 13 nucleotides matching TRBD2. The sequence was obtained from a young man who had recovered from COVID-19. Material for sequencing was peripheral blood. The chain's CDR3 is CASSLGGLAGIPYEQYF. CDR3 nucleotides: TGTGCCAGCAGCCTAGGGGGACTAGCGGGAATCCCCTACGAGCAGTACTTC.